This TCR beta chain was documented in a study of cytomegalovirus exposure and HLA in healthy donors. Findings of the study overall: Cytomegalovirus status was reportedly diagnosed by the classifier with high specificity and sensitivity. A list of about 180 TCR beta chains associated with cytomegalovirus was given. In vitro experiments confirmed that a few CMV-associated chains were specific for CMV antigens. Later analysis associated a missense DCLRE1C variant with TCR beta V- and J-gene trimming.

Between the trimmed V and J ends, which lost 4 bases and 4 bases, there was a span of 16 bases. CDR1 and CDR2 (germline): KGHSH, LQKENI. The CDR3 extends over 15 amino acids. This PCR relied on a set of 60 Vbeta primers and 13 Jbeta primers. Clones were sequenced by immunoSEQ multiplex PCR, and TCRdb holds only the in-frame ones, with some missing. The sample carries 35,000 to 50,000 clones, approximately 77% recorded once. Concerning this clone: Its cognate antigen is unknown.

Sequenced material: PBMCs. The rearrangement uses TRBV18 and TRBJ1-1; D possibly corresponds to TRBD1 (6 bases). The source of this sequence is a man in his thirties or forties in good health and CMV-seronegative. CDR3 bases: TGTGCCAGCTCACGACAGGCGGGGGGGAGCACTGAAGCTTTCTTT. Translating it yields CASSRQAGGSTEAFF.